This TCR beta chain was observed in a study of beta chain features in type 1 diabetes. Details on this clone: Its specificity is not known.

Study results and limitations: Shorter TCRB CDR3s, moderately but significantly so, were found in Type 1 diabetes patients in all four CD4+ subsets. The VDJ junctions of type 1 diabetes patients carried fewer insertions and more deletions.

The CDR3 is made up of 15 amino acids. Germline CDR1 and CDR2: MGHRA and YSYEKL. V lost 0 bases to trimming and J lost 1 base, with 9 bases between them. The entirety of the isolated RNA underwent reverse transcription, so expressed TCRB transcripts were sequenced. Generated by immunoSEQ multiplex PCR, the TCRdb table keeps only in-frame clones and is missing some. The data contain 140,000 to 150,000 clones, about 13% of them singletons. CD4+ naive, central memory, regulatory and stem cell-like memory subsets were isolated by sorting on CD45RO/CCR7/CD25/CD127/CD95/CD27. The specimen was central memory CD4+ T cells from blood. V is TRBV4-1 and J is TRBJ1-1, with D unresolved. The origin of this receptor is a young man with type 1 diabetes. The CDR3 here is CASSQDFAKNTEAFF. In DNA, the CDR3 is TGCGCCAGCAGCCAAGATTTCGCCAAGAACACTGAAGCTTTCTTT.